The clone carrying this TCR beta chain was seen more than once but under ten times. Its cognate antigen is unknown. The entirety of the isolated RNA underwent reverse transcription, so expressed TCRB transcripts were sequenced. The protocol was immunoSEQ multiplex PCR, while the TCRdb copy is restricted to in-frame clones and leaves out a portion. The sample lists about 270,000 clones, more than 13% occurring once. Germline V gene lookup returns CDR1 SGHRS and CDR2 YFSETQ. Between the trimmed V and J ends, which lost 5 bases and 7 bases, there was a span of 15 bases. This CDR3 is built from 13 residues. This sample is part of a study of beta chain features in type 1 diabetes. The overall study: The samples had 85 million to 140 million sorted cells examined in all. Study-wide findings and caveats: Shortening that was moderate but significant affected the TCRB CDR3s of Type 1 diabetes patients in all four CD4+ subsets.

Sequencing was carried out using naive CD4+ T cells from blood. V is TRBV5-1 and J is TRBJ1-1; D ambiguous. The receptor was isolated from a man aged 30 to 45 with type 1 diabetes. CDR3: CASSPSTSHEAFF. As DNA, the CDR3 is TGCGCCAGCAGTCCTAGCACCAGCCATGAAGCTTTCTTT.